The next 19 T cell receptor beta chains were all read from a single sample in a study of neoadjuvant nivolumab and ipilimumab in lung cancer. Produced via immunoSEQ multiplex PCR; TCRdb's table is partial and in-frame only. Of approximately 7,300 clones listed, 85% are singletons. Sequencing used tumor tissue, obtained after neoadjuvant nivolumab, alone or with ipilimumab, at or shortly before surgery. The receptor source for this set is an adult with non-small cell lung cancer.

V gene TRBV30 combines with J gene TRBJ1-5; 7 bases agree with TRBD1. Germline CDR1 is GTSNPN and CDR2 is SVGIG (reference sequence). J was trimmed by 7 bases and V by 5 bases; bases with no gene match: 14. This CDR3 spans 15 amino acids. DNA of the CDR3: TGTGCCTGGGCAGGGGGGAGCCAGGGTAGGCAGCCCCAGCATTTT. This encodes CAWAGGSQGRQPQHF.

This clone has only one observation. Written as DNA, the CDR3 is TGTGCCAGCAGCTTTCTCCCCCCCGGACAGCAAGAGACCCAGTACTTC. Translating it yields CASSFLPPGQQETQYF. This chain uses TRBV12-1 with TRBJ2-5; the table's D call of TRBD1 was not tested on the DNA. TRBV12-1 is listed as a pseudogene. This CDR3 has 16 amino acids.

The V gene is TRBV5-6, the J gene TRBJ2-1, with D unclear. This CDR3 has 13 residues. Trimming pared 3 bases from V and 4 bases from J, leaving 8 bases between. From germline, CDR1 is SGHDT and CDR2 YYEEEE. The CDR3 here is CASSSGRYNEQFF. CDR3 in DNA: TGTGCCAGCAGCTCGGGCAGATACAATGAGCAGTTCTTC.

As DNA, the CDR3 is TGTGCCAGCAGCTTATGGGTTCAAGAGACCCAGTACTTC. It yields the protein CASSLWVQETQYF. V and J are TRBV11-2 and TRBJ2-5; D unclear. Germline V CDR1 and CDR2: SGHAT, FQNNGV. V was shortened by 2 bases and J by 2 bases, with 6 bases between the two germline ends. The CDR3 is 13 amino acids.

In DNA form, the CDR3 reads TGCGCCAGCAGCGTCGGGGGGTACCAAGAGACCCAGTACTTC. As protein: CASSVGGYQETQYF. The V and J genes are TRBV5-1 and TRBJ2-5; 7 positions match TRBD2. V was clipped by 4 bases and J by 0 bases; unmatched bases: 3. The CDR3 is made up of 14 amino acids. Germline V gene lookup returns CDR1 SGHRS and CDR2 YFSETQ.

V and J are TRBV5-4 and TRBJ2-5; perhaps D is TRBD1 or TRBD2 (5 bases each). Trimming took 4 bases from V and 3 from J, leaving 13 bases between them. The CDR3 loop spans 14 amino acids. Germline lookup yields CDR1 SGHNT and CDR2 YYREEE (reference sequence). CDR3 residues: CASSKSGREETQYF. CDR3 nucleotide sequence: TGTGCCAGCAGCAAGTCGGGACGGGAAGAGACCCAGTACTTC.

V gene TRBV2 combines with J gene TRBJ2-7; D is perhaps TRBD1 or TRBD2 (5 bases each). Germline lookup yields CDR1 SNHLY and CDR2 FYNNEI. The CDR3 has 14 amino acids. Trimming took 8 bases from V and 4 from J, leaving 18 bases between them. The CDR3 protein is CASGRDRDLYEQYF. CDR3 nucleotide sequence: TGTGCCAGCGGACGGGACCGCGATCTTTACGAGCAGTACTTC.

Written as DNA, the CDR3 is TGTGCCAGCAGCTTAGTGCAGGGGGCGGTTGAAAAACTGTTTTTT. This translates into CASSLVQGAVEKLFF. The gene calls are TRBV11-2 and TRBJ1-4; 8 nucleotides agree with TRBD1. From germline, CDR1 is SGHAT and CDR2 FQNNGV. The J segment lost 7 bases and the V segment lost 1 base, leaving 5 bases of the junction unmatched. This CDR3 spans 15 amino acids.

This clone appeared a few times. The chain has TRBV5-1 and TRBJ2-7; possibly TRBD1 for D (6 bases). CDR3 length: 15 residues. The germline gives CDR1 SGHRS, CDR2 YFSETQ. Between the trimmed V and J ends, which lost 4 bases and 2 bases, there was a span of 16 bases. The CDR3: CASSANTGSPYEQYF. In DNA form, the CDR3 reads TGCGCCAGCAGCGCAAATACAGGGTCCCCCTACGAGCAGTACTTC.

The chain employs TRBV30 and TRBJ2-1; 8 bases are shared with TRBD1. J lost 6 bases, V lost 2 bases, and 12 bases had no gene match. Germline-derived CDR1 and CDR2 are GTSNPN and SVGIG (reference sequence). The CDR3 extends over 16 amino acids. CDR3 sequence: CAWSRLGQGRFNEQFF. In DNA, the CDR3 is TGTGCCTGGAGTCGTTTAGGACAGGGAAGATTCAATGAGCAGTTCTTC.

This clone was seen once. The rearrangement links TRBV30 to TRBJ1-3, with 8 bases fitting TRBD1. The CDR3 has 11 amino acids. From germline, CDR1 is GTSNPN and CDR2 SVGIG (reference sequence). The V and J ends lost 2 bases and 16 bases, in that order; junction bases with no gene match: 7. CDR3 DNA sequence: TGTGCCTGGAGTATACCGGGACAGGTCTATTTT. Translated: CAWSIPGQVYF.

The CDR3 DNA reads TGTGCCAGCAGCTTAGGGGTATCGGTCCGGGAGCTGTTTTTT. Translation: CASSLGVSVRELFF. V and J are TRBV5-4 and TRBJ2-2, with D maybe TRBD1 (5 bases). The length of the CDR3 is 14 residues. V was shortened by 2 bases and J by 9 bases, with 14 bases between the two germline ends. Per the germline V gene, CDR1 is SGHNT and CDR2 is YYREEE (reference sequence).

The CDR3 DNA sequence: TGTGCCAGCAGCTCCTACAGGGCTCGCTCTGAAGCTTTCTTT. As protein: CASSSYRARSEAFF. J is TRBJ1-1 and V is TRBV7-9, with a weak D call TRBD1 (6 bases). The CDR3 has 14 residues. V was shortened by 4 bases and J by 6 bases, with 15 bases between the two germline ends. From germline, CDR1 is SEHNR and CDR2 FQNEAQ (reference sequence).

The rearrangement links TRBV7-2 to TRBJ2-3; unclear D gene. The germline gives CDR1 SGHTA, CDR2 FQGNSA. The CDR3 is 15 residues long. Trimming removed 1 base from V and 1 base from J, with 9 bases in between. CDR3 sequence reads: CASSLGARRTDTQYF. In DNA form, the CDR3 reads TGTGCCAGCAGCTTAGGGGCGCGTCGCACAGATACGCAGTATTTT.

The genes are TRBV27 and TRBJ1-5; weak D call: TRBD1 (5 bases). Trimming shortened V by 6 bases and J by 3 bases, and 12 bases separated the two germline ends. The CDR3 is 14 residues long. Germline CDR1 MNHEY, CDR2 SMNVEV (reference sequence). The CDR3 is CASSLQDPNQPQHF. As DNA, the CDR3 is TGTGCCAGCAGCCTACAGGACCCCAATCAGCCCCAGCATTTT.

The rearrangement joins TRBV5-1 to TRBJ2-5; either TRBD1 or TRBD2 may supply D (5 bases each). Looked up from germline, CDR1 is SGHRS and CDR2 is YFSETQ. This CDR3 region has 14 residues. V lost 1 base and J lost 4, with 11 bases in between. CDR3 DNA: TGCGCCAGCAGCTTGTCGCAGGGAGTAGAGACCCAGTACTTC. Translating it yields CASSLSQGVETQYF.

The chain is built from TRBV7-9 and TRBJ1-5; 7 bases are a match to TRBD1. The CDR3 has 17 amino acids. Germline loops: CDR1 SEHNR, CDR2 FQNEAQ (reference sequence). The J segment lost 0 bases and the V segment lost 5 bases, leaving 10 bases of the junction unmatched. As DNA, the CDR3 is TGTGCCAGCAGCCTGGTACAGGGGCAAGTTAGCAATCAGCCCCAGCATTTT. Translation: CASSLVQGQVSNQPQHF. Full variable domain (missing parts from reference TRBV7-9 and TRBJ1-5): DTGVSQNPRHKITKRGQNVTFRCDPISEHNRLYWYRQTLGQGPEFLTYFQNEAQLEKSRLLSDRFSAERPKGSFSTLEIQRTEQGDSAMYLCASSLVQGQVSNQPQHFGDGTRLSIL.

Here the CDR3 reads CAWSLRGSYNSPLHF. In nucleotides, the CDR3 is TGTGCCTGGAGTCTCCGGGGTTCCTATAATTCACCCCTCCACTTT. This chain links TRBV30 with TRBJ1-6; D gene unclear. CDR3 length: 15 amino acids. Germline lookup yields CDR1 GTSNPN and CDR2 SVGIG (reference sequence). The V and J ends lost 2 bases and 1 base respectively, with 9 bases between them.

The chain combines TRBV6-5 with TRBJ2-3; a weak D match, TRBD2 (6 bases). From germline, CDR1 is MNHEY and CDR2 SVGAGI. Trimming cost V 4 bases and J 5 bases, with 10 bases left between them. The CDR3 spans 13 residues. CDR3 sequence reads: CASSFTAGDTQYF. CDR3 nucleotide sequence: TGTGCCAGCAGTTTCACAGCGGGAGATACGCAGTATTTT.